This TCR beta chain appears in the sequencing data of a study of T cell changes during pregnancy in multiple sclerosis. V gave up 0 bases and J gave up 8 bases; unmatched junction bases: 8. CDR1 and CDR2 from the germline V gene are SGHRS and YFSETQ. This CDR3 contains 15 residues. The assay was immunoSEQ multiplex PCR, and TCRdb's table has in-frame clones only and misses some. The sample shows 15,000 to 20,000 clones, 70% to 90% of them seen only once. The specimen comprised CD8+ T cells from peripheral blood mononuclear cells, sampled after pregnancy. This TCR derives from a female donor in good health, enrolled as a control in a pregnancy study. The rearrangement uses TRBV5-1 and TRBJ1-2, with 9 bases lining up with TRBD1. The CDR3 loop reads CASSLDRGRIVGYTF. The CDR3 DNA reads TGCGCCAGCAGCTTGGACAGGGGGCGGATAGTAGGCTACACCTTC.